The present entry profiles one T cell receptor beta chain with its context. The sample originates from a study of T cell responses to AZD1222 COVID-19 vaccine. Profiled with immunoSEQ multiplex PCR; TCRdb holds only in-frame clones, not every one. The sample shows about 190,000 clones, roughly 93% of them seen only once. This CDR3 has 17 residues. V lost 3 bases to trimming and J lost 7 bases; unmatched junction nucleotides: 17. Per the germline V gene, CDR1 is SGDLS and CDR2 is YYNGEE. The sample was peripheral blood, taken on day 0 of AZD1222 vaccination. The rearrangement uses TRBV9 and TRBJ2-3; the match to TRBD1 covers 7 bases. This receptor was taken from an adult in good health. CDR3 region: CASSARIDRVRRNTQYF. Here the CDR3 DNA reads TGTGCCAGCAGCGCCCGGATCGACAGGGTAAGAAGGAATACGCAGTATTTT. The whole variable domain, remainder taken from reference TRBV9 and TRBJ2-3, is DSGVTQTPKHLITATGQRVTLRCSPRSGDLSVYWYQQSLDQGLQFLIQYYNGEERAKGNILERFSAQQFPDLHSELNLSSLELGDSALYFCASSARIDRVRRNTQYFGPGTRLTVL.